The text below deals with one T cell receptor beta chain. The record originates from a study of T cells in Graves' hyperthyroidism and ophthalmopathy. The CDR3 sequence is 12 residues long. Trimming took off 1 base at V and 10 bases at J, with 11 bases between the two ends. From germline, CDR1 is DFQATT and CDR2 SNEGSKA (reference sequence). TCR beta CDR3 regions were amplified from RNA transcripts. RT-PCR in the first round (using the HTBI primer set) targeted the TCR CDR3. One entry per CDR3 protein results from TCRdb running MiXCR on the multiplex PCR reads. The repertoire holds about 270,000 distinct CDR3 sequences, over 20% seen once, with roughly 60% in the top ten.

The chain carries TRBV20-1 and TRBJ2-1; no firm D call. The sample comprised blood. The TCR sequence derives from a man between 25 and 39 years old with Graves' ophthalmopathy. The CDR3 loop is CSARGLGWEQFF. CDR3 in DNA: TGCAGTGCTAGAGGGCTAGGGTGGGAGCAGTTCTTC.